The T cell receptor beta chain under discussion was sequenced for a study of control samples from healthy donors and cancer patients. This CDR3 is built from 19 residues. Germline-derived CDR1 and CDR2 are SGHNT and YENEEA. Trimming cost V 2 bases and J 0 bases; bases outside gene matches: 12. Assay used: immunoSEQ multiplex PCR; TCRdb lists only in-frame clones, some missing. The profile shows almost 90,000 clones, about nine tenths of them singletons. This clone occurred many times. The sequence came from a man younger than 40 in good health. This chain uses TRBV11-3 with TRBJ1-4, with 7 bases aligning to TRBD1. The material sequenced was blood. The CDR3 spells CASSLQGQLPYPTNEKLFF. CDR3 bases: TGTGCCAGCAGCTTACAGGGACAGCTCCCGTATCCAACTAATGAAAAACTGTTTTTT.